This TCR beta chain was recorded in a study of vaccination effects on CD4 cells after COVID-19. Profiling relied on immunoSEQ multiplex PCR, and the TCRdb table lists in-frame clones only, not all of them. The sample has around 63,000 clones, less than 80% seen once. ViraFEST expansion of antigen-specific CD4+ T cells with viral peptide pools preceded sequencing. When around 10 days of culture had elapsed, CD4+ T cells were isolated. People in the vaccine group had not been infected with SARS-CoV-2 before, and their nucleocapsid antibodies were negative. Remarks on this clone: Its antigen is as yet unknown.

The TCR was taken from a human donor who received a COVID-19 vaccine. This sample comprised CD4+ T cells from PBMCs cultured with HCoV-OC43 spike peptides, obtained before COVID-19 vaccination. The subset here: HCoV-OC43 spike overlapping peptide pool stimulation.

The DNA for the CDR3 is TGTGCCACCGCGGGGGGAGGGTTCGACTCACCCCTCCACTTT. Amino acids: CATAGGGFDSPLHF. The chain couples TRBV15 to TRBJ1-6, with a possible D match to TRBD1 (5 bases). The CDR3 has 14 residues. CDR1 LNHNV and CDR2 YYDKDF come from the germline V gene (reference sequence). With 8 bases removed from V and 10 bases from J, the gap between germline ends came to 18 bases.